The sequence of this T cell receptor (beta chain) was determined in a study of tumor and adjacent non-tumor tissue in lung cancer. The library came from three nested PCR rounds adapted from ARM-PCR protocols. TCRdb re-called the multiplex PCR reads through MiXCR, storing one row per CDR3 protein. Of more than 85,000 distinct CDR3 sequences in the sample, roughly 60% were seen once. This CDR3 is 14 amino acids long. Trimming at V came to 8 bases and at J to 0 bases, leaving 4 bases not matched to a gene. This clonotype was detected ten times or more. No cell sorting was done before RNA was extracted from the tissue. Distant lung tissue was collected more than 3 cm away from the tumor edge.

This TCR derives from a young man with non-small cell lung cancer. The material sequenced was distant non-tumor lung tissue. This chain connects TRBV12-3 or TRBV12-4 to TRBJ2-3, with 8 bases matching TRBD1. CDR3 nucleotide sequence: TGTGCCAGCGGACGGACAGGGAGCACAGATACGCAGTATTTT. Its protein is CASGRTGSTDTQYF.